One and the same sample provided the 5 T cell receptor beta chains below, sequenced in a study of shared clonotypes between healthy human individuals. TCRdb keeps only in-frame clones here, not all; method: immunoSEQ multiplex PCR. Of approximately 1,500,000 clones listed, approximately 98% are singletons. What was sequenced was naive CD4+ T cells sorted from blood. Subset: CD45RA+ positively selected. Every receptor here comes from a man younger than 40 in good health.

The genes are TRBV27 and TRBJ2-5; D possibly matches TRBD1 or TRBD2 (5 bases each). The CDR3 contains 17 residues. The germline gives CDR1 MNHEY, CDR2 SMNVEV (reference sequence). Trimming shortened V by 7 bases and J by 2 bases, and 23 bases separated the two germline ends. In nucleotides, the CDR3 is TGTGCCAGCACCCCAAGCTGGGGGACGTCCCTTCAAGAGACCCAGTACTTC. It yields the protein CASTPSWGTSLQETQYF.

The chain recombines TRBV5-1 with TRBJ2-2; 7 bases line up with TRBD1. Germline V lookup: CDR1 SGHRS, CDR2 YFSETQ. The trim removed 1 base at V and 7 bases at J, leaving 7 bases unmatched. This CDR3 contains 15 residues. The DNA of the CDR3 is TGCGCCAGCAGCTTGTTGCCACAGGGGTACGGGGAGCTGTTTTTT. It yields the protein CASSLLPQGYGELFF.

The V gene is TRBV5-1, the J gene TRBJ2-2; 13 bases line up with TRBD2. Trimming took 0 bases from V and 5 from J; bases not matched to a gene: 1. The CDR3 runs to 16 residues. Germline lookup yields CDR1 SGHRS and CDR2 YFSETQ. CDR3 loop: CASSLVGLAGTGELFF. The DNA of the CDR3 is TGCGCCAGCAGCTTGGTGGGACTAGCGGGAACCGGGGAGCTGTTTTTT.

This chain connects TRBV27 to TRBJ2-1; 11 bases map to TRBD2. J gave up 7 bases and V 3 bases, and 5 bases lay outside the gene matches. Germline V lookup: CDR1 MNHEY, CDR2 SMNVEV (reference sequence). There are 15 residues in the CDR3. The CDR3 reads CASSFKLAGVNEQFF. The CDR3 DNA reads as TGTGCCAGCAGTTTTAAACTAGCGGGAGTAAATGAGCAGTTCTTC.

The chain recombines TRBV4-3 with TRBJ2-2; no clear D. V was trimmed by 4 bases and J by 4 bases, leaving 7 bases between them. This CDR3 has 13 residues. From germline, CDR1 is LGHNA and CDR2 YSLEER. The CDR3 sequence: CASSPEFTGELFF. In DNA, the CDR3 is TGCGCCAGCAGCCCTGAGTTCACCGGGGAGCTGTTTTTT.